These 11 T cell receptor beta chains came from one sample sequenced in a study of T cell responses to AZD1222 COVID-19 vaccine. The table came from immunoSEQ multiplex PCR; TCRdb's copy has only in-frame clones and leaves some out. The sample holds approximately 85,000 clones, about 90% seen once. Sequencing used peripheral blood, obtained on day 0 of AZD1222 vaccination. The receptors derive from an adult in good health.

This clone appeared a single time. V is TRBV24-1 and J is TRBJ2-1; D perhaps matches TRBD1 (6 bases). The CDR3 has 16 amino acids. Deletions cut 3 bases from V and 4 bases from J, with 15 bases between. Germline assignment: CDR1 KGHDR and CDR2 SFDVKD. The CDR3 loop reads CATSDAPDSRYNEQFF. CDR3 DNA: TGTGCCACCAGTGATGCCCCGGACAGCCGATACAATGAGCAGTTCTTC.

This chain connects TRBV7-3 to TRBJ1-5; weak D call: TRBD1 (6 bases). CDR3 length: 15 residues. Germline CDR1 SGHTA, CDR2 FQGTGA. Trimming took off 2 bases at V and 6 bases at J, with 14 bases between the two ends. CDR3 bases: TGTGCCAGCAGCTTATCAGGGGCCGAGGGTCAGCCCCAGCATTTT. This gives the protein CASSLSGAEGQPQHF.

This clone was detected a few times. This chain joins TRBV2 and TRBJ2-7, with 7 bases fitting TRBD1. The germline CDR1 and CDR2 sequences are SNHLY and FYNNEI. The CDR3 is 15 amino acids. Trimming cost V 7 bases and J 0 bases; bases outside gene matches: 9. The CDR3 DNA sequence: TGTGCCAGCACCAAAGGGGGCCTGAGCTCCTACGAGCAGTACTTC. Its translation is CASTKGGLSSYEQYF.

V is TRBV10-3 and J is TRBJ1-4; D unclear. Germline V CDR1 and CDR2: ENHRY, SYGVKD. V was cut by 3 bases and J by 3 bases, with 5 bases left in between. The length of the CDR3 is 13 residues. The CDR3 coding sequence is TGTGCCATCAGTGATAGGGCTAATGAAAAACTGTTTTTT. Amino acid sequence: CAISDRANEKLFF.

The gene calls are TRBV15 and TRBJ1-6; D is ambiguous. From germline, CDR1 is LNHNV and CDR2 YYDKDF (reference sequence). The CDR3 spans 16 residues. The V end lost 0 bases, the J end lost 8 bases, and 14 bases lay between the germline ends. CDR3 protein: CATSRDPGGMDSPLHF. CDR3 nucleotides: TGTGCCACCAGCAGAGATCCAGGCGGCATGGATTCACCCCTCCACTTT.

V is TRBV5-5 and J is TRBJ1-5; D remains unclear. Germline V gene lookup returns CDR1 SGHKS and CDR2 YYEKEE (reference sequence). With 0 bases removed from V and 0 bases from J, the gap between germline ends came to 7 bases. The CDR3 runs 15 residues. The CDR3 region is CASSLAGDSNQPQHF. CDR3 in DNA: TGTGCCAGCAGCTTGGCCGGCGATAGCAATCAGCCCCAGCATTTT.

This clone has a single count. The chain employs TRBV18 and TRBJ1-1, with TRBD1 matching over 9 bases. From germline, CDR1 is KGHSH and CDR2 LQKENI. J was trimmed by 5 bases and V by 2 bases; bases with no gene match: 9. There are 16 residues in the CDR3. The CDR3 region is CASSPSRTGVLTEAFF. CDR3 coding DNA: TGTGCCAGCTCACCAAGTAGGACAGGGGTATTGACTGAAGCTTTCTTT.

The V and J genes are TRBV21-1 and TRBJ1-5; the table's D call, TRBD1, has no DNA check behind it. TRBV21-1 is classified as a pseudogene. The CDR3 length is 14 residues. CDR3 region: CASSTQGEYQPQHF. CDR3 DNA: TGTGCCAGCAGCACACAGGGTGAGTATCAGCCCCAGCATTTT.

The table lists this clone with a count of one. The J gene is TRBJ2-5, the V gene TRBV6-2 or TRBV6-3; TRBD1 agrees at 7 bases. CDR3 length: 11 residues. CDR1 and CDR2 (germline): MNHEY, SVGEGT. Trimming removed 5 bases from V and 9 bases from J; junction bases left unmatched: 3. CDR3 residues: CASSRQGPQYF. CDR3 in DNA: TGTGCCAGCAGTCGACAGGGACCCCAGTACTTC.

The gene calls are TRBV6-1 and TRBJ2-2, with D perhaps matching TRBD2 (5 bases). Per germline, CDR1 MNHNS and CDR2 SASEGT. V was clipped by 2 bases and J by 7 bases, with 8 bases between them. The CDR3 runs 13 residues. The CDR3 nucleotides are TGTGCCAGCAGTGAAAGCGGCATCGGGGAGCTGTTTTTT. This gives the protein CASSESGIGELFF.

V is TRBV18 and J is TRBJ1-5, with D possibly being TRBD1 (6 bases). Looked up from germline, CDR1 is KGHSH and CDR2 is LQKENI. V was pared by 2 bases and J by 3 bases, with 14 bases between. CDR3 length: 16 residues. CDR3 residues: CASSPGIRGVNQPQHF. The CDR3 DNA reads TGTGCCAGCTCACCAGGGATCAGGGGAGTCAATCAGCCCCAGCATTTT. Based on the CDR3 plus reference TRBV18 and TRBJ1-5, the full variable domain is NAGVMQNPRHLVRRRGQEARLRCSPMKGHSHVYWYRQLPEEGLKFMVYLQKENIIDESGMPKERFSAEFPKEGPSILRIQQVVRGDSAAYFCASSPGIRGVNQPQHFGDGTRLSIL.